The 11 T cell receptor beta chains listed next were all sequenced from one sample in a study of high-grade serous ovarian cancer treatment subgroups. Tumor samples were taken before definitive surgery or chemotherapy. TCRdb keeps only in-frame clones here, not all; method: immunoSEQ multiplex PCR. The table records 12,000 or so clones, 88% of them present only once. The source material was tumor tissue. Receptors were obtained from a human donor with high-grade serous ovarian cancer.

This sequence joins TRBV6-5 and TRBJ1-5, with TRBD1 matching over 7 bases. There are 16 residues in the CDR3. Germline CDR1 MNHEY, CDR2 SVGAGI. V gave up 4 bases and J gave up 4 bases; unmatched junction bases: 10. In nucleotides, the CDR3 is TGTGCCAGCAGTTCCCTTGGGACAGTTTTTAATCAGCCCCAGCATTTT. It encodes CASSSLGTVFNQPQHF.

V usage is TRBV10-3 and J usage is TRBJ1-3; D perhaps matches TRBD1 (5 bases). CDR3 size: 13 residues. Trimming took off 4 bases at V and 2 bases at J, with 6 bases between the two ends. The germline V gene has CDR1 ENHRY and CDR2 SYGVKD. In nucleotides, the CDR3 is TGTGCCATCAGTGGAGGGGCTGGAAACACCATATATTTT. This encodes CAISGGAGNTIYF.

This clone came up once. The chain carries TRBV28 and TRBJ2-5, with 10 bases fitting TRBD2. Germline CDR1 is MDHEN and CDR2 is SYDVKM. This CDR3 comprises 14 residues. V lost 10 bases to trimming and J lost 2 bases; unmatched junction nucleotides: 7. DNA for the CDR3: TGTGCCATAGGTAGCGGGGGGCCGCAAGAGACCCAGTACTTC. Translating it yields CAIGSGGPQETQYF.

This clone was recorded a few times. V usage is TRBV5-1 and J usage is TRBJ1-1, with TRBD1 identical over 8 bases. The CDR3 loop spans 16 amino acids. CDR1 is SGHRS and CDR2 is YFSETQ in the germline V gene. After removal of 1 base from V and 2 bases from J, the junction contained 7 bases not matched to a gene. CDR3 sequence reads: CASSLSTGGTNTEAFF. CDR3 DNA sequence: TGCGCCAGCAGCTTGAGTACAGGGGGGACCAACACTGAAGCTTTCTTT.

The chain couples TRBV7-3 to TRBJ2-6; 7 bases are a match to TRBD2. The CDR3 is 15 amino acids. Germline V gene lookup returns CDR1 SGHTA and CDR2 FQGTGA. V shed 5 bases, J shed 1 base, and the junction held 2 bases outside the gene matches. The CDR3 spells CASSPGGSGANVLTF. The DNA for the CDR3 is TGTGCCAGCAGCCCCGGGGGGTCTGGGGCCAACGTCCTGACTTTC.

The chain employs TRBV5-8 and TRBJ2-3; 13 nucleotides match TRBD2. The germline CDR1 and CDR2 sequences are SGHTS and YDEGEE. The CDR3 is 16 amino acids. The ends lost 3 bases at V and 6 bases at J; junction bases unmatched: 7. The DNA for the CDR3 is TGTGCCAGCAGCTCAGGACTAGCGGGGGTGCTGGATACGCAGTATTTT. Translated: CASSSGLAGVLDTQYF.

The sample holds one count of this clone. The chain uses TRBV19 and TRBJ1-3; no firm D call. V gave up 5 bases and J gave up 0 bases, with 11 bases separating them. Germline V CDR1 and CDR2: LNHDA, SQIVND (reference sequence). The CDR3 is 15 amino acids. CDR3 bases: TGTGCCAGTAGTCCCCCGGGGATCTCTGGAAACACCATATATTTT. Translation gives CASSPPGISGNTIYF.

The chain joins TRBV10-2 to TRBJ2-3; D remains unclear. V was clipped by 5 bases and J by 5 bases, with 8 bases between them. Germline V gene data show CDR1 as WSHSY and CDR2 as SAAADI. The CDR3 runs to 12 residues. CDR3 bases: TGCGCCAGCAGTCCCGGAAGAGATACGCAGTATTTT. Protein: CASSPGRDTQYF.

The gene calls are TRBV28 and TRBJ1-2; D not resolved. V shed 11 bases and J shed 3 bases, with 13 bases lying between them. Germline V gene sequence: CDR1 MDHEN, CDR2 SYDVKM. The CDR3 contains 12 residues. CDR3 in DNA: TGTGCCGCCAGTACCACCGACTATGGCTACACCTTC. This translates into CAASTTDYGYTF.

The chain uses TRBV5-6 and TRBJ1-3; D gene ambiguous. The CDR3 consists of 15 residues. V was clipped by 1 base and J by 2 bases, with 10 bases between them. The germline CDR1 and CDR2 sequences are SGHDT and YYEEEE. DNA for the CDR3: TGTGCCAGCAGCTTGATTTCGGCGACTGGAAACACCATATATTTT. Amino acid sequence: CASSLISATGNTIYF.

The V gene is TRBV11-2, the J gene TRBJ2-7; no clear D gene. Germline V CDR1 and CDR2: SGHAT, FQNNGV. Trimming cost V 3 bases and J 0 bases, with 9 bases left between them. The CDR3 loop spans 14 amino acids. CDR3 in DNA: TGTGCCAGCAGCTTGCAAGGCAGCTCCTACGAGCAGTACTTC. Amino acid sequence: CASSLQGSSYEQYF.